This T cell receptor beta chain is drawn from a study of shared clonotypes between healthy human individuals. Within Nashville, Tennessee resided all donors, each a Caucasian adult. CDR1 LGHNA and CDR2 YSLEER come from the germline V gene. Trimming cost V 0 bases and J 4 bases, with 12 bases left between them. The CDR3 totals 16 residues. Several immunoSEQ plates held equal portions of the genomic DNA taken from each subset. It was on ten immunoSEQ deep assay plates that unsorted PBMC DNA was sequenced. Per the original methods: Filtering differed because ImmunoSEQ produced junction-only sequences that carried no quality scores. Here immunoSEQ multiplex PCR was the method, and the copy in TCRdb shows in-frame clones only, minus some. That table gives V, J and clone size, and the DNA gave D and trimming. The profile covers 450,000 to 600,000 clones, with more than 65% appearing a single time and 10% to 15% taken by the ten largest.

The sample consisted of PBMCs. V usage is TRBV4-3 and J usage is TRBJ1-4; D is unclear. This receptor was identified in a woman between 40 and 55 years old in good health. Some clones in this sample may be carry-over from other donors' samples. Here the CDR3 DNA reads TGCGCCAGCAGCCAAGATCGAGGCAGCCTTAATGAAAAACTGTTTTTT. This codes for CASSQDRGSLNEKLFF.